This T cell receptor (beta chain) was documented in a study of beta chain features in type 1 diabetes. Regarding the study as a whole: Among patients with Type 1 diabetes, TCRB CDR3s were moderately but significantly shorter in every one of the four CD4+ subsets.

A few counts support this clone. The antigen is not known. TCRB transcripts that were expressed got sequenced, as all of the isolated RNA had been reverse transcribed. The table came from immunoSEQ multiplex PCR; TCRdb's copy has only in-frame clones and leaves some out. This sample has about 250,000 clones, with 13% to 15% found just once. The V gene's germline CDR1 is LNHDA and CDR2 SQIVND (reference sequence). The CDR3 consists of 12 residues. V lost 9 bases and J lost 7, with 13 bases in between. This receptor was identified in a woman aged 40-49 years in good health. Sequencing input: naive CD4+ T cells from blood. The chain is built from TRBV19 and TRBJ2-1; D might be TRBD1 (5 bases). The CDR3 reads CASAGSRNEQFF. The CDR3 DNA reads TGTGCCAGCGCAGGGTCACGGAATGAGCAGTTCTTC.